The subject of this entry is one T cell receptor beta chain. Its antigen is not identified. The protocol was immunoSEQ multiplex PCR, while the TCRdb copy is restricted to in-frame clones and leaves out a portion. Of some 150,000 clones listed, approximately 93% are singletons. The CDR3 covers 14 residues. V dropped 8 bases and J dropped 6; count of bases not matched to a gene: 7. These data come from a study of T cell responses to AZD1222 COVID-19 vaccine. Study-wide results and caveats: Researchers report vaccine-associated CD4 TCRs spanning spike, with dominance at 160-218 and 743-854. The donors showed a predominance of white British ancestry and of females, with possible underestimation of clonal diversity.

This TCR derives from an adult in good health. This rearrangement joins TRBV23-1 to TRBJ1-6; TRBD1 matches at 7 bases. TRBV23-1 qualifies as an ORF whose function is uncertain. The sequenced sample was peripheral blood, obtained on day 0 of AZD1222 vaccination. The CDR3 region is CASQGDPLNSPLHF. The CDR3 region has the DNA TGCGCCAGCCAGGGGGACCCTCTTAATTCACCCCTCCACTTT.